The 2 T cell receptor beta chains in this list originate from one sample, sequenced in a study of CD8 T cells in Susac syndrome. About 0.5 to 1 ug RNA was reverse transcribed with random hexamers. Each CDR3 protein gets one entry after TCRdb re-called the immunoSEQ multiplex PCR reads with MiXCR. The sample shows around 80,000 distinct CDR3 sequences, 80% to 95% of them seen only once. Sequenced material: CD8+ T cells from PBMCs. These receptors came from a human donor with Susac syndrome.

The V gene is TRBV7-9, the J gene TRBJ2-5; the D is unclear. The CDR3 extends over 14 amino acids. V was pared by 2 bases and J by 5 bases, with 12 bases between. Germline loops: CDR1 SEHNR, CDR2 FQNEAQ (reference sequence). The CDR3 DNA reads TGTGCCAGCAGCTTATCAGAGTTTGGGGAGACCCAGTACTTC. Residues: CASSLSEFGETQYF.

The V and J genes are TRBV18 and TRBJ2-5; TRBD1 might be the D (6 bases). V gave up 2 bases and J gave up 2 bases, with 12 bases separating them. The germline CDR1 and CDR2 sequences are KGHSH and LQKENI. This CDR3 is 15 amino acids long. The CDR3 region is CASSPVGTGQETQYF. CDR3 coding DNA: TGTGCCAGCTCACCAGTGGGAACAGGGCAAGAGACCCAGTACTTC. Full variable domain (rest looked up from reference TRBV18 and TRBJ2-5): NAGVMQNPRHLVRRRGQEARLRCSPMKGHSHVYWYRQLPEEGLKFMVYLQKENIIDESGMPKERFSAEFPKEGPSILRIQQVVRGDSAAYFCASSPVGTGQETQYFGPGTRLLVL.